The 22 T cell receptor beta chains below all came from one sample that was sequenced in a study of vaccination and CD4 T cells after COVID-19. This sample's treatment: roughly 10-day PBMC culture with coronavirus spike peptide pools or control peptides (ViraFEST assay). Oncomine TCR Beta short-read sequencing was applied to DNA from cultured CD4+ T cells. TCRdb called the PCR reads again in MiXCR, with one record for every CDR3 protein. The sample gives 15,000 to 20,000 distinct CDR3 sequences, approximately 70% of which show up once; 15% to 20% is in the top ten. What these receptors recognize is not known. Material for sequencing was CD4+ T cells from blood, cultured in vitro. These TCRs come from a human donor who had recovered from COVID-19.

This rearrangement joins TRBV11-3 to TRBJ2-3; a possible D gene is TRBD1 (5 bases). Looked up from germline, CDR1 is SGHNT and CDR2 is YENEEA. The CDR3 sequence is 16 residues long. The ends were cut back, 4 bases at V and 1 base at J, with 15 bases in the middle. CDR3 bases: TGTGCCAGCAGCTCATTAGGGGTGTGGGGCACAGATACGCAGTATTTT. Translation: CASSSLGVWGTDTQYF. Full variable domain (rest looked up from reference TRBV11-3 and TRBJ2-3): EAGVVQSPRYKIIEKKQPVAFWCNPISGHNTLYWYLQNLGQGPELLIRYENEEAVDDSQLPKDRFSAERLKGVDSTLKIQPAELGDSAVYLCASSSLGVWGTDTQYFGPGTRLTVL.

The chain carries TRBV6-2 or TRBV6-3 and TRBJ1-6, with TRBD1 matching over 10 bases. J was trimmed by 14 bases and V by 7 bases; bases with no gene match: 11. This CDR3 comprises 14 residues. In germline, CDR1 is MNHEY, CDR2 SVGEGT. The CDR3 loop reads CASNYPGQGQSLHF. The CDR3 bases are TGTGCCAGCAATTATCCGGGACAGGGGCAATCCCTCCACTTT.

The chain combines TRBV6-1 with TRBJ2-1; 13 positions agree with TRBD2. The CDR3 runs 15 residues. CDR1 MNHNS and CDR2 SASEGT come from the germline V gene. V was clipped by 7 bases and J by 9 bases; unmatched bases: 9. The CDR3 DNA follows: TGTGCCAGCACCCGACTAGCGGGAGGAATGGGTGAGCAGTTCTTC. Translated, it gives CASTRLAGGMGEQFF.

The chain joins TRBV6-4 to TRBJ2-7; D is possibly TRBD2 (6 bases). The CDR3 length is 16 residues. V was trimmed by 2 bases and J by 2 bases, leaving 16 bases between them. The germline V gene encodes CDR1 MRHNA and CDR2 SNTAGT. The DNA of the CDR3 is TGTGCCAGCAGTGACGCTCCTAGCGCAGGGCCCTACGAGCAGTACTTC. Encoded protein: CASSDAPSAGPYEQYF.

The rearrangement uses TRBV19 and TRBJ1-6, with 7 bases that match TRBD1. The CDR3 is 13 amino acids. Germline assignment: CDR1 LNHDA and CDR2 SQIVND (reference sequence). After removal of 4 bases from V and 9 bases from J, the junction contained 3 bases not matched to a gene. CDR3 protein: CASSNDRASPLHF. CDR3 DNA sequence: TGTGCCAGTAGTAACGACAGGGCTTCACCCCTCCACTTT.

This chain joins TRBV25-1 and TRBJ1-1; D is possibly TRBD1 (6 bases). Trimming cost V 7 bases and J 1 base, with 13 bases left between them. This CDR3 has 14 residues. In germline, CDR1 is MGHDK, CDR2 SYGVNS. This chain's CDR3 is CASKGDARNTEAFF. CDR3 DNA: TGTGCCAGCAAGGGGGACGCGAGGAACACTGAAGCTTTCTTT.

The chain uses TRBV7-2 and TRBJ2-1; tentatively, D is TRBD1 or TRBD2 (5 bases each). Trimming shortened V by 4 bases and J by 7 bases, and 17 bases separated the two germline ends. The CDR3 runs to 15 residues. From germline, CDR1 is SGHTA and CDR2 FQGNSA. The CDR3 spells CASSYTGTNGNEQFF. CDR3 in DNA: TGTGCCAGCAGCTACACCGGGACCAACGGGAATGAGCAGTTCTTC.

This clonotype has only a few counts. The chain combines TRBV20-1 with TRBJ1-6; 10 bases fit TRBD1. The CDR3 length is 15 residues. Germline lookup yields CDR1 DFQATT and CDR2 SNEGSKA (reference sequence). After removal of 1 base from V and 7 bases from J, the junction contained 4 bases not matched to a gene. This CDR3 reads CSARGQGAWNSPLHF. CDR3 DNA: TGCAGTGCTAGAGGACAGGGGGCATGGAATTCACCCCTCCACTTT.

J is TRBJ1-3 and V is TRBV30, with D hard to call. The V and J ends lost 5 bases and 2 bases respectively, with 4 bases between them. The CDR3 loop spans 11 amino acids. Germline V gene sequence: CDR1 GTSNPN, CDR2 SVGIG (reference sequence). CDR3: CAWGPGNTIYF. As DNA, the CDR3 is TGTGCCTGGGGTCCTGGAAACACCATATATTTT. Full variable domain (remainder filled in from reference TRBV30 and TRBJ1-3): SQTIHQWPATLVQPVGSPLSLECTVEGTSNPNLYWYRQAAGRGLQLLFYSVGIGQISSEVPQNLSASRPQDRQFILSSKKLLLSDSGFYLCAWGPGNTIYFGEGSWLTVV.

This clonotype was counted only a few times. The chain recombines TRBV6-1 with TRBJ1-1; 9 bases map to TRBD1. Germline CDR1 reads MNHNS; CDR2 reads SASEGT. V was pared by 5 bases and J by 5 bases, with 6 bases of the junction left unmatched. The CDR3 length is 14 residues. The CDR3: CASSPRGQGTEAFF. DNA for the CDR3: TGTGCCAGCAGTCCCAGAGGACAGGGGACTGAAGCTTTCTTT.

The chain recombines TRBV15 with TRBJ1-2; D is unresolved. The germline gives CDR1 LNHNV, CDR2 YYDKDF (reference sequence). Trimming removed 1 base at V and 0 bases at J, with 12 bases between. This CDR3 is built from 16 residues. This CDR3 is CATSRGLAATNYGYTF. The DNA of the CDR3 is TGTGCCACCAGCAGAGGCCTGGCAGCTACTAACTATGGCTACACCTTC.

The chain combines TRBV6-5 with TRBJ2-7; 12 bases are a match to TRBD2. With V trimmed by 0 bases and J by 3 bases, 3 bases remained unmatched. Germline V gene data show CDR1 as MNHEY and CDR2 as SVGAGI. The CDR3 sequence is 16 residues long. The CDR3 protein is CASSYSTSGGSYEQYF. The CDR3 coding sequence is TGTGCCAGCAGTTACTCGACTAGCGGGGGAAGCTACGAGCAGTACTTC.

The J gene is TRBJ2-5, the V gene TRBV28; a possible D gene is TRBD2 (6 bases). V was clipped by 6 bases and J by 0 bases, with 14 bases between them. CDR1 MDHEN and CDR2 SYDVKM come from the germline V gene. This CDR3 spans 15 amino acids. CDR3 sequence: CASSPLLAYQETQYF. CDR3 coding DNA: TGTGCCAGCAGCCCATTACTAGCCTACCAAGAGACCCAGTACTTC.

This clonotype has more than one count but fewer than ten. DNA for the CDR3: TGTGCCAGCAGTTTCAGAGGCAATCAGCCCCAGCATTTT. Translating gives CASSFRGNQPQHF. This sequence joins TRBV6-2 or TRBV6-3 and TRBJ1-5; D gene uncertain. Trimming took 4 bases from V and 2 from J, leaving 6 bases between them. The CDR3 has 13 residues. Germline CDR1 MNHEY, CDR2 SVGEGT.

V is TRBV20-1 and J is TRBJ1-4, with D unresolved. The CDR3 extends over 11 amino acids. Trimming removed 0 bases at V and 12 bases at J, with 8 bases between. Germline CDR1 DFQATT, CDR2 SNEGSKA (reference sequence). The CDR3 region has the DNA TGCAGTGCTAGAGATTACCCGGAACTGTTTTTT. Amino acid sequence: CSARDYPELFF.

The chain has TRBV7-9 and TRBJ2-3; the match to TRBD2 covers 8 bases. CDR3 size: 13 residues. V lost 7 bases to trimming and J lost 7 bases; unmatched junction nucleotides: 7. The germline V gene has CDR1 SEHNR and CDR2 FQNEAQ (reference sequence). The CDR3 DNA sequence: TGTGCCAGCACAAAAGCGGGAGCTTATACGCAGTATTTT. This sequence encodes CASTKAGAYTQYF.

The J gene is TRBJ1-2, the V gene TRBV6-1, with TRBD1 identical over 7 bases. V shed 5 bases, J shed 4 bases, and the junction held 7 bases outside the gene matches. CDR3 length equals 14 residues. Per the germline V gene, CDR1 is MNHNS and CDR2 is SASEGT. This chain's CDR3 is CASSPQGGVYGYTF. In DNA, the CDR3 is TGTGCCAGCAGTCCCCAGGGGGGGGTCTATGGCTACACCTTC.

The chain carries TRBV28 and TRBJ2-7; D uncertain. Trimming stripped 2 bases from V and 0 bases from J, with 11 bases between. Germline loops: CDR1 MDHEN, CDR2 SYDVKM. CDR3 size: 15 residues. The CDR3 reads CASSLAYQSSYEQYF. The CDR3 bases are TGTGCCAGCAGTTTAGCGTACCAGAGCTCCTACGAGCAGTACTTC.

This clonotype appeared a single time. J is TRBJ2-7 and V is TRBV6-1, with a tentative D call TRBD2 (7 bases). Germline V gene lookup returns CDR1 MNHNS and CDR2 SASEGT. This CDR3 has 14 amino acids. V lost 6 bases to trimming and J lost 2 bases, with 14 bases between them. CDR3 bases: TGTGCCAGCAGGGCCCGGGGGGCCCCCTACGAGCAGTACTTC. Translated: CASRARGAPYEQYF.

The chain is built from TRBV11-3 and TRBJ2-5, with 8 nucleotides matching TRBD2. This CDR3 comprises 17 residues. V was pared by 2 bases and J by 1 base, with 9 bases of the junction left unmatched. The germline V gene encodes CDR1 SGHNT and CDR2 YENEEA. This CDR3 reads CASSLITLRGVQETQYF. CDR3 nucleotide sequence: TGTGCCAGCAGCTTAATCACCCTGCGGGGGGTCCAAGAGACCCAGTACTTC.

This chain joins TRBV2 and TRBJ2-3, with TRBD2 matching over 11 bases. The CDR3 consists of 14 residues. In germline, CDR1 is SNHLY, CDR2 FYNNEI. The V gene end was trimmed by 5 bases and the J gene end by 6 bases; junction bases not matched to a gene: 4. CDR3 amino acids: CASSTSGSVDTQYF. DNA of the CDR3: TGTGCCAGCAGTACTAGCGGGAGTGTGGATACGCAGTATTTT.

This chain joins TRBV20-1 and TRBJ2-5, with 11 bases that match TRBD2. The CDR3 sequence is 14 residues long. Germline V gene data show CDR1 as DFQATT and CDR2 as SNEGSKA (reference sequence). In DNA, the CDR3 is TGCAGCCCACTGCGGGCTAGCGGGAGGGAGACCCAGTACTTC. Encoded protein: CSPLRASGRETQYF.